Listed below are T cell receptor beta chains from one sample, sequenced in a study of vaccination and CD4 T cells after COVID-19. Their recognized antigens are unknown. Using its own MiXCR run on the PCR reads, TCRdb lists one record per CDR3 protein. The top ten clones hold roughly 9.4% of a sample with approximately 18,000 distinct CDR3 sequences, over 50% of them seen once. The material sequenced was CD4+ T cells from blood, cultured in vitro. All receptors come from a human donor who had recovered from COVID-19. Both conserved end residues are part of each CDR3. Fields, in order: clone size, V gene, D gene, J gene, CDR3 protein, CDR3 DNA. A D gene is named only where the DNA matches it firmly. Size is omitted from some rows. Given values are once, few, many or a class for expanded clones.

-	TRBV20-1	-	TRBJ2-5	CSARDRAYGETQYF	TGCAGTGCTAGAGATCGTGCGTACGGGGAGACCCAGTACTTC
once	TRBV20-1	TRBD1	TRBJ1-4	CSARRQGINEKLFF	TGCAGTGCCCGGCGACAGGGTATTAATGAAAAACTGTTTTTT
few	TRBV18	-	TRBJ1-3	CASSPPTGTSGNTIYF	TGTGCCAGCTCACCACCAACCGGGACCTCTGGAAACACCATATATTTT
-	TRBV7-9	TRBD2	TRBJ2-1	CASSSVAGSSYNEQFF	TGTGCCAGCAGCTCTGTAGCGGGTAGCTCCTACAATGAGCAGTTCTTC
few	TRBV19	-	TRBJ1-5	CASSISGVSNQPQHF	TGTGCCAGTAGTATTTCAGGGGTGAGCAATCAGCCCCAGCATTTT
few	TRBV24-1	TRBD1	TRBJ1-4	CATSPGTGVNEKLFF	TGTGCCACCAGTCCCGGGACAGGGGTGAATGAAAAACTGTTTTTT
once	TRBV7-2	-	TRBJ1-2	CASSLEGPGILSYGYTF	TGTGCCAGCAGCTTAGAGGGGCCAGGGATTCTCTCATATGGCTACACCTTC
-	TRBV15	-	TRBJ2-3	CATSRDLGQGLSDTQYF	TGTGCCACCAGCAGAGATTTGGGGCAAGGCCTTTCGGATACGCAGTATTTT
few	TRBV2	-	TRBJ1-1	CASSRTFLSTEAFF	TGTGCCAGCAGTCGGACCTTTCTTTCCACTGAAGCTTTCTTT
-	TRBV19	-	TRBJ2-7	CASRGRVGSYEQYF	TGTGCCAGTAGGGGAAGGGTAGGTAGCTACGAGCAGTACTTC
-	TRBV11-1	-	TRBJ2-5	CASSLGVKETQYF	TGTGCCAGCAGCTTAGGGGTAAAAGAGACCCAGTACTTC
-	TRBV24-1	TRBD1	TRBJ1-1	CATRGQGAQDTEAFF	TGTGCCACCAGGGGACAGGGGGCGCAGGACACTGAAGCTTTCTTT
few	TRBV4-3	TRBD1	TRBJ2-1	CASSLTGSSYNEQFF	TGCGCCAGCAGCCTGACAGGGAGCTCCTACAATGAGCAGTTCTTC
-	TRBV2	TRBD2	TRBJ2-1	CASKLAGQYNEQFF	TGTGCCAGCAAGCTAGCGGGACAGTACAATGAGCAGTTCTTC
-	TRBV7-2	TRBD1	TRBJ2-2	CASSYGTGGTGELFF	TGTGCCAGCAGCTACGGGACAGGAGGGACCGGGGAGCTGTTTTTT
-	TRBV12-5	TRBD1	TRBJ2-4	CASGFSTGSDIQYF	TGTGCTAGTGGTTTTTCGACAGGGTCTGACATTCAGTACTTC
-	TRBV6-1	TRBD2	TRBJ2-5	CASRPYPQARREGQETQYF	TGTGCCAGCAGACCTTACCCCCAGGCTCGGCGGGAGGGGCAAGAGACCCAGTACTTC
-	TRBV20-1	TRBD2	TRBJ2-2	CSARDPSGRLPGGELFF	TGCAGTGCTAGAGATCCTAGCGGGAGACTACCGGGGGGGGAGCTGTTTTTT
-	TRBV5-1	TRBD1	TRBJ2-2	CASSLAGQGYTGELFF	TGCGCCAGCAGCTTGGCGGGACAGGGGTACACCGGGGAGCTGTTTTTT
-	TRBV12-3/TRBV12-4	-	TRBJ1-2	CASSLGTRANYGYTF	TGTGCCAGCAGTTTGGGTACGAGGGCTAACTATGGCTACACCTTC
-	TRBV20-1	TRBD1	TRBJ2-3	CSADREGDTQYF	TGCAGTGCCGACAGGGAAGGGGATACGCAGTATTTT
-	TRBV11-2	TRBD2	TRBJ2-7	CASSPGLAGVNEQYF	TGTGCCAGCAGCCCAGGACTAGCGGGAGTGAACGAGCAGTACTTC
-	TRBV19	-	TRBJ1-3	CVSSGDPYAGDTIYF	TGTGTCAGTAGCGGGGACCCTTACGCCGGAGACACCATATATTTT
-	TRBV20-1	-	TRBJ2-5	CSALRDTSQETQYF	TGCAGTGCTCTACGGGACACGTCCCAAGAGACCCAGTACTTC
few	TRBV7-9	-	TRBJ1-1	CASSLSGVNTEAFF	TGTGCCAGCAGCTTGAGTGGCGTAAACACTGAAGCTTTCTTT
-	TRBV6-1	-	TRBJ1-2	CASAGQVDGYTF	TGTGCCAGCGCCGGACAAGTTGATGGCTACACCTTC
-	TRBV11-2	-	TRBJ1-3	CASSLEGANSGNTIYF	TGTGCCAGCAGCTTAGAGGGAGCCAACTCTGGAAACACCATATATTTT
-	TRBV29-1	-	TRBJ1-2	CSVEGRSGSSYGYTF	TGCAGCGTTGAGGGGCGCAGTGGGTCCAGCTATGGCTACACCTTC
-	TRBV7-2	TRBD1	TRBJ1-1	CASRDTGGRVTEAFF	TGTGCCAGCAGAGATACAGGGGGACGGGTTACTGAAGCTTTCTTT
-	TRBV9	TRBD1	TRBJ2-7	CASSGAGRDRVYEQYF	TGTGCCAGCAGCGGAGCGGGCCGGGACAGGGTCTACGAGCAGTACTTC
few	TRBV20-1	-	TRBJ2-2	CSARLGTANTGELFF	TGCAGTGCCCGTCTTGGGACCGCGAACACCGGGGAGCTGTTTTTT
-	TRBV5-1	-	TRBJ2-5	CASSLTGAAQETQYF	TGCGCCAGCAGCTTGACGGGGGCTGCCCAAGAGACCCAGTACTTC
medium-sized	TRBV15	-	TRBJ1-2	CATSRGPGGPPHGYTF	TGTGCCACCAGCAGAGGTCCGGGGGGCCCCCCCCATGGCTACACCTTC
-	TRBV19	TRBD2	TRBJ2-1	CASGAGEGRYNEQFF	TGTGCCAGTGGGGCGGGGGAGGGCCGGTACAATGAGCAGTTCTTC
once	TRBV6-2/TRBV6-3	-	TRBJ2-3	CASSSQPHRAGYTDTQYF	TGTGCCAGCAGTTCACAGCCCCACAGGGCTGGTTATACAGATACGCAGTATTTT
-	TRBV30	TRBD2	TRBJ2-1	CAWQPGLAGLHEQFF	TGTGCCTGGCAACCGGGACTAGCGGGATTGCATGAGCAGTTCTTC
-	TRBV10-3	TRBD1	TRBJ1-1	CAIRADRGQSEAFF	TGTGCCATCAGGGCAGACAGGGGGCAGAGTGAAGCTTTCTTT
few	TRBV28	-	TRBJ1-1	CASSLGLVWTEAFF	TGTGCCAGCAGTTTGGGGTTAGTTTGGACTGAAGCTTTCTTT
few	TRBV5-1	-	TRBJ1-2	CASSLDGINYGYTF	TGCGCCAGCAGCTTGGACGGGATAAACTATGGCTACACCTTC
-	TRBV10-3	-	TRBJ1-5	CAISESKDAAGGHQPQHF	TGTGCCATCAGTGAGTCGAAGGACGCCGCCGGGGGACATCAGCCCCAGCATTTT
-	TRBV6-5	-	TRBJ1-2	CASSYIRAPTYGYTF	TGTGCCAGCAGTTACATCAGGGCCCCGACTTATGGCTACACCTTC
once	TRBV19	TRBD1	TRBJ2-1	CASSLGTGRYNEQFF	TGTGCCAGTAGCCTCGGGACAGGGCGCTACAATGAGCAGTTCTTC
-	TRBV27	TRBD1	TRBJ2-7	CASSSSRPTRPGQAYEQYF	TGTGCCAGCAGCTCAAGCAGGCCTACTCGACCGGGACAGGCTTACGAGCAGTACTTC
-	TRBV7-9	-	TRBJ2-5	CASSARGYRETQYF	TGTGCCAGCAGCGCAAGAGGTTATCGAGAGACCCAGTACTTC
-	TRBV20-1	-	TRBJ2-5	CSASYRRSQETQYF	TGCAGTGCTAGCTACCGACGGAGCCAAGAGACCCAGTACTTC
few	TRBV2	-	TRBJ2-7	CASIPDGYEQYF	TGTGCCAGCATACCCGACGGCTACGAGCAGTACTTC
-	TRBV20-1	TRBD1	TRBJ1-2	CSASMAGTGLYGYTF	TGCAGTGCTTCTATGGCCGGGACAGGGCTCTATGGCTACACCTTC
few	TRBV15	TRBD1	TRBJ2-5	CATSRARDRAQYF	TGTGCCACCAGCAGAGCCCGAGACAGGGCACAGTACTTC
few	TRBV20-1	TRBD2	TRBJ2-3	CSARRASGSNSDTQYF	TGCAGTGCTAGACGGGCTAGCGGGAGTAATTCCGATACGCAGTATTTT
-	TRBV6-5	-	TRBJ2-1	CASSYVGVGGNEQFF	TGTGCCAGCAGTTACGTGGGGGTGGGGGGCAATGAGCAGTTCTTC
few	TRBV19	TRBD1	TRBJ2-5	CASSTGQATYQETQYF	TGTGCCAGTAGTACCGGACAGGCGACATACCAAGAGACCCAGTACTTC
-	TRBV20-1	-	TRBJ1-4	CSARDPRPVDEKLFF	TGCAGTGCTAGAGATCCGAGACCGGTGGATGAAAAACTGTTTTTT
-	TRBV29-1	-	TRBJ2-1	CSVVLTSYNEQFF	TGCAGCGTTGTTCTGACTTCCTACAATGAGCAGTTCTTC